This T cell receptor beta chain was identified during a study of CD8 T cells in Susac syndrome. The CDR3 contains 17 residues. Deletions cut 4 bases from V and 5 bases from J, with 20 bases between. Looked up from germline, CDR1 is SEHNR and CDR2 is FQNEAQ (reference sequence). RNA, at roughly 0.5 to 1 ug, was reverse transcribed with random hexamers. TCRdb independently ran MiXCR on the immunoSEQ multiplex PCR reads; one entry per CDR3 protein. The profile shows roughly 120,000 distinct CDR3 sequences, 80% to 95% of them singletons. The specimen sequenced was CD8+ T cells from PBMCs. The TCR sequence derives from a human donor with multiple sclerosis. The V and J genes are TRBV7-9 and TRBJ1-4, with D possibly matching TRBD1 (6 bases). CDR3 amino acids: CASSSTSDRLSNEKLFF. The CDR3 DNA sequence: TGTGCCAGCAGCTCCACCAGCGACAGGCTCAGCAATGAAAAACTGTTTTTT.